Listed below are T cell receptor beta chains from one sample, sequenced in a study of blood T cell repertoires in COVID-19. Produced via immunoSEQ multiplex PCR; TCRdb's table is partial and in-frame only. The sample lists 110,000 to 150,000 clones, just under 80% occurring once. The sample consisted of peripheral blood. These receptors were taken from a woman aged 60 to 75 with acute or convalescent COVID-19. Each CDR3 is given with its conserved first and last residue. A D gene is named only where the DNA matches it firmly. Clone size is shown for a subset of rows, as once, few, many or a class of expanded clone.

j_call d_call v_call clone_size cdr3_aa cdr3_nt
TRBJ2-2 - TRBV7-9 - CASSPQRTGELFF TGTGCCAGCAGCCCCCAGAGGACCGGGGAGCTGTTTTTT
TRBJ2-7 - TRBV6-5 - CASSYSISGAYEQYF TGTGCCAGCAGTTACTCGATTTCAGGGGCCTACGAGCAGTACTTC
TRBJ1-1 - TRBV5-6 - CASSLVRVGTEAFF TGTGCCAGCAGCTTGGTCAGGGTAGGAACTGAAGCTTTCTTT
TRBJ1-2 TRBD1 TRBV14 - CATSGTELYGYTF TGTGCCACCTCCGGGACAGAGCTCTATGGCTACACCTTC
TRBJ2-3 - TRBV5-4 - CASRKQGSTDTQYF TGTGCCAGCAGGAAACAGGGAAGCACAGATACGCAGTATTTT
TRBJ2-1 TRBD1 TRBV6-4 - CASSDQDRVDEQFF TGTGCCAGCAGTGATCAGGACAGGGTTGATGAGCAGTTCTTC
TRBJ1-1 - TRBV5-5 once CASSSVGGTEAFF TGTGCCAGCAGCTCCGTGGGGGGCACTGAAGCTTTCTTT
TRBJ2-3 - TRBV7-3 few CASSLMHGVSTDTQYF TGTGCCAGCAGCTTAATGCACGGGGTTAGCACAGATACGCAGTATTTT
TRBJ2-3 - TRBV5-1 - CASSSPDRISTDTQYF TGCGCCAGCAGCTCCCCAGACAGGATAAGCACAGATACGCAGTATTTT
TRBJ1-5 - TRBV6-5 - CASRGRPEGNQPQHF TGTGCCAGCAGGGGTAGGCCCGAGGGCAATCAGCCCCAGCATTTT
TRBJ1-1 - TRBV28 medium-sized CASSLKQTGNTEAFF TGTGCCAGCAGTTTAAAACAGACCGGGAACACTGAAGCTTTCTTT
TRBJ1-1 TRBD1 TRBV30 - CAWSPEGAGTEAFF TGTGCCTGGAGTCCTGAGGGGGCCGGCACTGAAGCTTTCTTT
TRBJ2-3 TRBD2 TRBV20-1 - CSASRGLAGGRDTQYF TGCAGTGCTAGTAGGGGACTAGCGGGAGGTCGAGATACGCAGTATTTT
TRBJ2-3 TRBD2 TRBV15 once CATSRDPSGRFADTQYF TGTGCCACCAGCAGAGATCCAAGCGGGAGGTTTGCAGATACGCAGTATTTT
TRBJ2-1 - TRBV5-1 - CASSAGQMDNEQFF TGCGCCAGCAGCGCGGGACAGATGGACAATGAGCAGTTCTTC